Reported below is one T cell receptor beta chain. The antigen remains unidentified. These data come from a study of cytomegalovirus exposure and HLA in healthy donors. Study overall: Genetic ancestry analysis placed more than 80% of the roughly 400 donors that were genotyped in the Caucasian-associated cluster.

General study findings and limits: Later analysis associated a missense DCLRE1C variant with TCR beta V- and J-gene trimming. Association with HLA alleles at 0.05 false discovery rate was found for around 17,000 TCR beta sequences in a later analysis.

This CDR3 region has 15 residues. V shed 0 bases and J shed 7 bases, with 15 bases lying between them. Germline assignment: CDR1 MGHRA and CDR2 YSYEKL. This PCR relied on a set of 60 Vbeta primers and 13 Jbeta primers. Only in-frame clones appear in the TCRdb table, and some are missing; sequencing was by immunoSEQ multiplex PCR. The table includes about 70,000 clones, 74% detected once. V gene TRBV4-1 combines with J gene TRBJ1-2, with D unclear. The sequencing sample was made of PBMCs. This receptor was taken from a woman aged 55-70 years in good health and CMV-seropositive. CDR3 sequence: CASSQEGRTPLGYTF. The DNA for the CDR3 is TGCGCCAGCAGCCAAGAGGGCCGCACCCCTCTTGGCTACACCTTC.